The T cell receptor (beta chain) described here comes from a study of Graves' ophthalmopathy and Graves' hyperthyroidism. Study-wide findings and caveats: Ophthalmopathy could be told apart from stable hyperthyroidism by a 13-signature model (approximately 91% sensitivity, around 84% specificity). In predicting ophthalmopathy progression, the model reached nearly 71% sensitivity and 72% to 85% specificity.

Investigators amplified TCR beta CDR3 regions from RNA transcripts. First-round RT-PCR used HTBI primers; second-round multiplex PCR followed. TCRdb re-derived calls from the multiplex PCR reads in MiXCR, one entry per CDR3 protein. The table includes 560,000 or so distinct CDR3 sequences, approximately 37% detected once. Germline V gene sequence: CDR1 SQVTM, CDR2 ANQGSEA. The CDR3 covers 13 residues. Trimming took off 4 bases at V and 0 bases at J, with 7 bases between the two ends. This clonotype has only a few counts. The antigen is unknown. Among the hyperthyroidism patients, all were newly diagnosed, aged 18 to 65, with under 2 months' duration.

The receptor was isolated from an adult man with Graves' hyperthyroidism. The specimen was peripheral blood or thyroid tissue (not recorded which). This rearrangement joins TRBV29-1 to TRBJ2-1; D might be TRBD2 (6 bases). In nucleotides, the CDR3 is TGCAGCGTTGCCGGGAGCTCCTACAATGAGCAGTTCTTC. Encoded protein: CSVAGSSYNEQFF.